Listed here are 15 T cell receptor beta chains from one sample, sequenced in a study of response to subunit inactivated influenza vaccine. TCRdb called the RT-PCR reads again in MiXCR, with one record for every CDR3 protein. The sample yields around 480,000 distinct CDR3 sequences, approximately 11% seen once. This specimen consisted of PBMCs from blood, obtained roughly 6 weeks after vaccination. The origin of the receptors is a middle-aged man who received an inactivated influenza vaccine.

As regards this clonotype: A single base separates this from a much larger clone, so it may be a read error. V gene TRBV11-2 combines with J gene TRBJ2-2; D is undetermined. The CDR3 contains 14 residues. Germline V lookup: CDR1 SGHAT, CDR2 FQNNGV. Between the trimmed V and J ends, which lost 0 bases and 1 base, there was a span of 3 bases. The CDR3 nucleotides are TGTGCCAGCAGCTTAGATATGAACACCGGGGAGCTGTTTTTT. Protein sequence: CASSLDMNTGELFF.

This clonotype was counted ten times or more. The chain couples TRBV27 to TRBJ1-5; no clear D. The CDR3 length is 16 residues. CDR1 is MNHEY, CDR2 SMNVEV, per germline (reference sequence). Between the trimmed V and J ends, which lost 5 bases and 6 bases, there was a span of 20 bases. The CDR3 DNA follows: TGTGCCAGCAGTAAGACTCAGTTCACTGCCGGTCAGCCCCAGCATTTT. Residues: CASSKTQFTAGQPQHF.

The table lists this clonotype with a few counts. The chain joins TRBV28 to TRBJ2-5; TRBD1 or TRBD2 may be the D gene (5 bases each). V was clipped by 6 bases and J by 5 bases, with 13 bases between them. CDR1 is MDHEN and CDR2 is SYDVKM in the germline V gene. The CDR3 loop spans 13 amino acids. DNA of the CDR3: TGTGCCAGCAGGGTCCGGGACCGGGAGACCCAGTACTTC. Amino acids: CASRVRDRETQYF. Combining the CDR3 with reference TRBV28 and TRBJ2-5 gives the whole variable domain DVKVTQSSRYLVKRTGEKVFLECVQDMDHENMFWYRQDPGLGLRLIYFSYDVKMKEKGDIPEGYSVSREKKERFSLILESASTNQTSMYLCASRVRDRETQYFGPGTRLLVL.

A few counts support this clonotype. V and J are TRBV12-3 or TRBV12-4 and TRBJ2-1, with a weak D call TRBD2 (5 bases). Trimming shortened V by 6 bases and J by 3 bases, and 18 bases separated the two germline ends. The CDR3 contains 16 residues. The CDR3 spells CASSHAVGRYYNEQFF. Written as DNA, the CDR3 is TGTGCCAGCAGCCACGCGGTAGGGAGATACTACAATGAGCAGTTCTTC.

This clonotype showed up many times. The chain recombines TRBV2 with TRBJ2-7; D might be TRBD1 or TRBD2, each matching 5 bases. Germline CDR1 reads SNHLY; CDR2 reads FYNNEI. The CDR3 runs 11 residues. With 6 bases removed from V and 4 bases from J, the gap between germline ends came to 7 bases. As DNA, the CDR3 is TGTGCCAGCAGGGGACCATACGAGCAGTACTTC. Protein sequence: CASRGPYEQYF.

In its sample, this clonotype was seen a few times. The chain's CDR3 is CASSLETGLNSPLHF. The CDR3 nucleotides are TGTGCCAGCAGCTTAGAAACAGGGCTCAATTCACCCCTCCACTTT. The J gene is TRBJ1-6, the V gene TRBV11-2, with D possibly matching TRBD1 (6 bases). The CDR3 runs 15 residues. Deletions cut 0 bases from V and 7 bases from J, with 10 bases between. The germline V gene encodes CDR1 SGHAT and CDR2 FQNNGV.

The chain recombines TRBV25-1 with TRBJ1-1; possibly TRBD1 for D (5 bases). Germline assignment: CDR1 MGHDK and CDR2 SYGVNS. This CDR3 region has 14 residues. V lost 6 bases, J lost 3 bases, and 14 bases lay in between. CDR3 protein: CASSPTGAHTEAFF. The CDR3 DNA is TGTGCCAGCAGCCCTACAGGAGCTCACACTGAAGCTTTCTTT.

The chain carries TRBV6-5 and TRBJ2-7; D possibly corresponds to TRBD1 (6 bases). Germline V gene sequence: CDR1 MNHEY, CDR2 SVGAGI. The CDR3 covers 14 residues. V was clipped by 2 bases and J by 5 bases, with 13 bases between them. The CDR3, as DNA: TGTGCCAGCAGTTACACAGGGTTAGTGGACGAGCAGTACTTC. It is translated as CASSYTGLVDEQYF.

The V and J genes are TRBV6-4 and TRBJ2-1; TRBD2 matches 10 bases. CDR3 length: 15 amino acids. CDR1 MRHNA and CDR2 SNTAGT come from the germline V gene. After removal of 6 bases from V and 7 bases from J, the junction contained 9 bases not matched to a gene. Here the CDR3 DNA reads TGTGCCAGCAGGACCGTAGCGGGGGGTTTGAATGAGCAGTTCTTC. Encoded protein: CASRTVAGGLNEQFF.

This clonotype was seen more than once but under ten times. V and J are TRBV20-1 and TRBJ2-3; unclear D gene. CDR1 is DFQATT, CDR2 SNEGSKA, per germline (reference sequence). The CDR3 has 14 residues. V lost 5 bases and J 0 bases, leaving 12 bases between the germline ends. For the CDR3, the DNA is TGCAGTGCTCTTCTAGGTGAAAGCACAGATACGCAGTATTTT. Amino acid sequence: CSALLGESTDTQYF.

This clonotype was observed a handful of times. One end of the junction varies from germline; a read error may be responsible. J is TRBJ1-1 and V is TRBV7-7; D is unclear. Per the germline V gene, CDR1 is SSHAT and CDR2 is FNYEAQ (reference sequence). The CDR3 is 13 amino acids. The DNA for the CDR3 is TGTGCTAGCAGCTTAGCGCAAGGGACTGAAGCTTTCTTT. The encoded protein is CASSLAQGTEAFF. Full variable domain (rest looked up from reference TRBV7-7 and TRBJ1-1): GAGVSQSPRYKVTKRGQDVTLRCDPISSHATLYWYQQALGQGPEFLTYFNYEAQPDKSGLPSDRFSAERPEGSISTLTIQRTEQRDSAMYRCASSLAQGTEAFFGQGTRLTVV.

The chain has TRBV5-1 and TRBJ2-1; 10 nucleotides line up with TRBD2. Germline CDR1 and CDR2: SGHRS and YFSETQ. The CDR3 extends over 18 amino acids. V lost 3 bases, J lost 3 bases, and 12 bases stayed unmatched. CDR3: CASSSYDRTSGIYNEQFF. The DNA of the CDR3 is TGCGCCAGCAGCTCCTACGATAGGACTAGCGGTATCTACAATGAGCAGTTCTTC.

The chain carries TRBV5-1 and TRBJ1-1; D is unclear. In germline, CDR1 is SGHRS, CDR2 YFSETQ. V lost 1 base and J lost 5, with 15 bases in between. The CDR3 totals 15 residues. CDR3 residues: CASSLKIEGGTEAFF. CDR3 sequence (DNA): TGCGCCAGCAGCTTGAAGATCGAGGGAGGTACTGAAGCTTTCTTT.

In its sample, this clonotype was seen many times. The V call is TRBV4-2, the J call TRBJ2-7; D is unclear. Germline V gene sequence: CDR1 LGHNA, CDR2 YNFKEQ. V lost 1 base to trimming and J lost 2 bases, with 12 bases between them. This CDR3 is built from 15 residues. The chain's CDR3 is CASSQAASQPYEQYF. The CDR3 DNA reads as TGTGCCAGCAGCCAAGCAGCCTCCCAGCCCTACGAGCAGTACTTC.

J is TRBJ1-4 and V is TRBV20-1; 10 bases fit TRBD1. V dropped 3 bases and J dropped 5; count of bases not matched to a gene: 0. CDR1 and CDR2 from the germline V gene are DFQATT and SNEGSKA (reference sequence). The CDR3 covers 13 residues. The CDR3 DNA sequence: TGCAGTGCTAGGGGACAGGGGAATGAAAAACTGTTTTTT. As protein: CSARGQGNEKLFF.